This TCR beta chain was observed in a study of identical twins. Whole-study findings and limits: Abundant beta clonotypes from cord blood had fewer insertions, unlike memory repertoires, which showed none.

From the 5' RACE reads, TCRdb called clonotypes with MiXCR, one entry per CDR3 protein. Here the sample spans hundreds of thousands of distinct CDR3 sequences, 20% to 25% being singletons. This clonotype has only a few counts. What it binds is unknown. Germline V gene lookup returns CDR1 DFQATT and CDR2 SNEGSKA (reference sequence). The CDR3 runs to 16 residues. The ends lost 6 bases at V and 4 bases at J; junction bases unmatched: 14. These data also featured in a second study, about yellow fever vaccine responses in identical twins.

Sequencing was performed on CD4+ T cells sorted from blood. The TCR originated in a woman under 30 in good health. The rearrangement uses TRBV20-1 and TRBJ2-7; 11 bases match TRBD2. DNA for the CDR3: TGCAGTGCACAACCCACAGGGACTAGCGGTCTTTACGAGCAGTACTTC. The encoded protein is CSAQPTGTSGLYEQYF.